The present entry profiles one TCR beta chain with its context. The target antigen is unknown. The sample comes from a study of Ad26.COV2.S vaccination and SARS-CoV-2 variants. Study overall: The vaccine Ad26.COV2.S was put into the muscle once, or twice with 56 days between.

Study-wide results and limits: For non-spike TCRs, breadth in vaccine recipients resembled that in placebo recipients.

Treatment here: around 19 received Ad26.COV2.S at low or high dose, single or two shots; 5 received placebo; per-sample allocation not given. On day 63 after the first injection, vaccine and placebo recipients gave samples. TCRdb's copy holds only in-frame clones and misses some; the assay was immunoSEQ multiplex PCR. The sample carries a few hundred thousand clones, roughly 88% recorded once. The germline V gene has CDR1 SGHTS and CDR2 YDEGEE. The CDR3 is 16 amino acids. Between the trimmed V and J ends, which lost 3 bases and 0 bases, there was a span of 15 bases. V gene TRBV5-8 combines with J gene TRBJ1-1; D is perhaps TRBD1 (6 bases). The sample was peripheral blood, taken in a trial of Ad26.COV2.S vaccine versus placebo. The source is a person between 18 and 65 years old who received the Ad26.COV2.S COVID-19 vaccine or a placebo. CDR3 loop: CASSYLFGDMNTEAFF. CDR3 bases: TGTGCCAGCAGCTATTTATTCGGGGACATGAACACTGAAGCTTTCTTT. The whole variable domain, remainder taken from reference TRBV5-8 and TRBJ1-1, is EAGVTQSPTHLIKTRGQQATLRCSPISGHTSVYWYQQALGLGLQFLLWYDEGEERNRGNFPPRFSGRQFPNYSSELNVNALELEDSALYLCASSYLFGDMNTEAFFGQGTRLTVV.